This T cell receptor beta chain appears in the sequencing data of a study of shared clonotypes between healthy human individuals. Study-level findings and limits: Relative to their counterparts shared across all four donors, non-shared clonotypes exhibited diminished generation probabilities.

This CDR3 has 15 amino acids. Germline assignment: CDR1 MNHEY and CDR2 SMNVEV (reference sequence). V shed 8 bases, J shed 5 bases, and the junction held 12 bases outside the gene matches. Concerning this clone: Antigen: not known.

The assay was immunoSEQ multiplex PCR, and TCRdb's table has in-frame clones only and misses some. The sample carries approximately 2.3 million clones, 93% recorded once. Negatively enriched CD4+ T cells were divided by CD45RA into naive and memory. The sequence came from a man between 18 and 35 years old in good health. Some clones in this sample may be carry-over from other donors' samples. Sequencing input: naive CD4+ T cells from PBMCs. Indicated subset: CD45RA+ positively selected. The J gene is TRBJ2-5, the V gene TRBV27, with 9 positions matching TRBD1. The CDR3 here is CASGPPQGARETQYF. DNA of the CDR3: TGTGCCAGCGGACCTCCACAGGGGGCAAGGGAGACCCAGTACTTC.